Below, 7 T cell receptor beta chains from the same sample are listed, as sequenced in a study of blood T cell repertoires in COVID-19. TCRdb's copy holds only in-frame clones and misses some; the assay was immunoSEQ multiplex PCR. In the table there are over 70,000 clones, over 70% of which are singletons. What was sequenced was peripheral blood. These receptors were collected from an elderly man with acute or convalescent COVID-19.

The chain is built from TRBV6-5 and TRBJ1-6; D may be TRBD1 (5 bases). From germline, CDR1 is MNHEY and CDR2 SVGAGI. The CDR3 contains 13 residues. Trimming pared 11 bases from V and 10 bases from J, leaving 18 bases between. CDR3 bases: TGTGCCTTTCAATTTAGCGGGGGATCACCCCTCCACTTT. Protein: CAFQFSGGSPLHF.

This chain uses TRBV28 with TRBJ2-7; D may be TRBD2 (6 bases). The CDR3 contains 13 residues. V was cut by 7 bases and J by 6 bases, with 16 bases left in between. Germline V gene sequence: CDR1 MDHEN, CDR2 SYDVKM. CDR3 sequence: CASTITGVPEQYF. The CDR3 DNA is TGTGCCAGCACAATAACGGGAGTTCCCGAGCAGTACTTC.

This chain joins TRBV7-2 and TRBJ2-1, with D possibly being TRBD1 (6 bases). Germline V gene lookup returns CDR1 SGHTA and CDR2 FQGNSA. There are 14 residues in the CDR3. V gave up 5 bases and J gave up 9 bases, with 17 bases separating them. CDR3 bases: TGTGCCAGCAGCCGGGACCCTGCCAGGGGTGAGCAGTTCTTC. Amino acid sequence: CASSRDPARGEQFF.

V usage is TRBV6-5 and J usage is TRBJ2-1; weak D call: TRBD2 (6 bases). The CDR3 is 15 amino acids. CDR1 is MNHEY, CDR2 SVGAGI, per germline. V was trimmed by 6 bases and J by 5 bases, leaving 17 bases between them. For the CDR3, the DNA is TGTGCCAGCAGACTCTATCTAGCGCACCACAATGAGCAGTTCTTC. Translation: CASRLYLAHHNEQFF.

This chain uses TRBV5-1 with TRBJ2-1; unclear D gene. Trimming left V 0 bases short and J 5 bases short, with 9 bases between. In germline, CDR1 is SGHRS, CDR2 YFSETQ. This CDR3 is 14 amino acids long. The CDR3 DNA sequence: TGCGCCAGCAGCTTGGTTCGGAGTCACAATGAGCAGTTCTTC. Residues: CASSLVRSHNEQFF.

This chain connects TRBV7-9 to TRBJ1-5; D perhaps matches TRBD1 (6 bases). Germline V gene sequence: CDR1 SEHNR, CDR2 FQNEAQ (reference sequence). CDR3 length equals 16 residues. With 5 bases removed from V and 1 base from J, the gap between germline ends came to 15 bases. As DNA, the CDR3 is TGTGCCAGCAGCCACCTAGGGGGACGAAGCAATCAGCCCCAGCATTTT. Translating gives CASSHLGGRSNQPQHF.

The V gene is TRBV11-3, the J gene TRBJ2-5; D is possibly TRBD1 (5 bases). With 1 base removed from V and 3 bases from J, the gap between germline ends came to 6 bases. The CDR3 runs to 13 residues. Germline V gene sequence: CDR1 SGHNT, CDR2 YENEEA. CDR3 DNA: TGTGCCAGCAGCTTAGTCAGGGAAGAGACCCAGTACTTC. Protein: CASSLVREETQYF.